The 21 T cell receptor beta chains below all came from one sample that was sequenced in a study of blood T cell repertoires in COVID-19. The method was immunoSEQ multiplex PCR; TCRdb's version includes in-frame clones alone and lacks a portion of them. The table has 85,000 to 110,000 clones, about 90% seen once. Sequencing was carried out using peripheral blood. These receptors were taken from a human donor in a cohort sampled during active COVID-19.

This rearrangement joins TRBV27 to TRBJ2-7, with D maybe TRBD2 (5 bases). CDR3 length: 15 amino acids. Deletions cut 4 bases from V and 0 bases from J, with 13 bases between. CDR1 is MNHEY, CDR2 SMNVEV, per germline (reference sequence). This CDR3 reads CASSSLDGISYEQYF. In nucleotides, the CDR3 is TGTGCCAGCAGTTCCTTAGACGGGATCTCCTACGAGCAGTACTTC.

The CDR3 region has the DNA TGTGCCAGCAGCCCTTTTAAAGACAGTCGAGGCAATCAGCCCCAGCATTTT. Its translation: CASSPFKDSRGNQPQHF. The chain has TRBV6-2 or TRBV6-3 and TRBJ1-5; possibly TRBD1 for D (5 bases). The CDR3 contains 17 residues. The V end lost 6 bases, the J end lost 2 bases, and 20 bases lay between the germline ends. Germline assignment: CDR1 MNHEY and CDR2 SVGEGT.

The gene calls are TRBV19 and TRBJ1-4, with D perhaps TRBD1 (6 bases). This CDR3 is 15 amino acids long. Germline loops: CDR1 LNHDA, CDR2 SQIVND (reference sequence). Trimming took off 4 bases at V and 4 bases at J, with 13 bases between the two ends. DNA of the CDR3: TGTGCCAGTAGTACACGGACAGCCGGTAATGAAAAACTGTTTTTT. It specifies CASSTRTAGNEKLFF. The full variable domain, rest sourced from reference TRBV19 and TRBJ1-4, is DGGITQSPKYLFRKEGQNVTLSCEQNLNHDAMYWYRQDPGQGLRLIYYSQIVNDFQKGDIAEGYSVSREKKESFPLTVTSAQKNPTAFYLCASSTRTAGNEKLFFGSGTQLSVL.

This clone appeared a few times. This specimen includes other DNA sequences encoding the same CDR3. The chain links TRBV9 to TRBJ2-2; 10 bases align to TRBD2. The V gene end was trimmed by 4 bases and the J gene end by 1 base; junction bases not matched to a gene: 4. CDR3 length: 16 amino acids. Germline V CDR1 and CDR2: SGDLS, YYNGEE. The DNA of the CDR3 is TGTGCCAGCAGCCCAAGGACTAGCGGGAACACCGGGGAGCTGTTTTTT. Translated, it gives CASSPRTSGNTGELFF.

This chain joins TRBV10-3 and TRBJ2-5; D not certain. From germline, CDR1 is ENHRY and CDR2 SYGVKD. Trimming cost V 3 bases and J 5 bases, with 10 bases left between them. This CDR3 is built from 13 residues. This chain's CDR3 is CAISDHGWETQYF. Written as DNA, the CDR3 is TGTGCCATCAGTGACCACGGGTGGGAGACCCAGTACTTC.

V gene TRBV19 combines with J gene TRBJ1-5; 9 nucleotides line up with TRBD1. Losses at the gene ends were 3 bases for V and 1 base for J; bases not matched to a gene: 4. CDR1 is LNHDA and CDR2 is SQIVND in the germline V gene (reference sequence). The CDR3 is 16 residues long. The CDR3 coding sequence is TGTGCCAGTAGTATTGGGACAGGGCGCAGCAATCAGCCCCAGCATTTT. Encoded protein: CASSIGTGRSNQPQHF.

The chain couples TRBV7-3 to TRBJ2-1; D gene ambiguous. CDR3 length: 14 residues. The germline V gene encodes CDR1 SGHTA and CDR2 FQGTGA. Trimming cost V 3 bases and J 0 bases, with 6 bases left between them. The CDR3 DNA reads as TGTGCCAGCAGCTTCACGGGCTCCTACAATGAGCAGTTCTTC. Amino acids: CASSFTGSYNEQFF.

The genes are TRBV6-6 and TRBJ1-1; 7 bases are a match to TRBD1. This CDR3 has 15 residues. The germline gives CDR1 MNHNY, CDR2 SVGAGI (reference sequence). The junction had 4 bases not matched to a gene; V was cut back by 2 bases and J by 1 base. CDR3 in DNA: TGTGCCAGCAGTTACAAGGGGACAGAGAACACTGAAGCTTTCTTT. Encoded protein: CASSYKGTENTEAFF.

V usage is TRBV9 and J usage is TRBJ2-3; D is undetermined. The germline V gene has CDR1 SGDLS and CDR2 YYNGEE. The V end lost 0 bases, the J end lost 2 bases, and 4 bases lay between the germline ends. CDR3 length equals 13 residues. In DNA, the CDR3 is TGTGCCAGCAGCGTAGACTACACAGATACGCAGTATTTT. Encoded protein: CASSVDYTDTQYF.

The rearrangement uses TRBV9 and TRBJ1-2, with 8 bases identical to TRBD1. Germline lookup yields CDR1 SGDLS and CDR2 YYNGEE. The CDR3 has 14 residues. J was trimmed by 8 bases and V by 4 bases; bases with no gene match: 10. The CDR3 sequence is CASSTGQGYGGYTF. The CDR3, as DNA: TGTGCCAGCAGCACCGGACAGGGCTATGGGGGCTACACCTTC.

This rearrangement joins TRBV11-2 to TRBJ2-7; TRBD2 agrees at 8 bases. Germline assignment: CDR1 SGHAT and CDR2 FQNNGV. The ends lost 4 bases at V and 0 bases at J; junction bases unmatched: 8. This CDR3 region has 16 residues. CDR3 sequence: CASSSSGGGPSYEQYF. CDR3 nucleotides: TGTGCCAGCAGCTCCTCCGGCGGGGGGCCCTCCTACGAGCAGTACTTC.

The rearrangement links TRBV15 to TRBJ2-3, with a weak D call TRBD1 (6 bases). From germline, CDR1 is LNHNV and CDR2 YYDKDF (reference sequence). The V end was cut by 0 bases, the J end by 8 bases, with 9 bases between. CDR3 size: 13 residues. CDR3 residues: CATSRDYRATQYF. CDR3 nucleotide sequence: TGTGCCACCAGCAGAGATTACAGGGCTACGCAGTATTTT.

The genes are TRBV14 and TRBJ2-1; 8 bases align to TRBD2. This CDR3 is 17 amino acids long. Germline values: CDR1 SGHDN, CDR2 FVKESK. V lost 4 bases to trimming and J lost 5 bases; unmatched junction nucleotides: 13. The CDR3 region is CASSPLPPGRDDNEQFF. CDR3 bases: TGTGCCAGCAGCCCTCTCCCCCCCGGGAGGGATGACAATGAGCAGTTCTTC.

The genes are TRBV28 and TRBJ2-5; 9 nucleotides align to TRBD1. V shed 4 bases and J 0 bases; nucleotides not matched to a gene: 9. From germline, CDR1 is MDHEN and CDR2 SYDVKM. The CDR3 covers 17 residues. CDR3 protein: CASSSQVGTGYQETQYF. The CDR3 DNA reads TGTGCCAGCAGTTCCCAAGTGGGGACAGGGTACCAAGAGACCCAGTACTTC. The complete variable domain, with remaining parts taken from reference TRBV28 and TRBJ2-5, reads DVKVTQSSRYLVKRTGEKVFLECVQDMDHENMFWYRQDPGLGLRLIYFSYDVKMKEKGDIPEGYSVSREKKERFSLILESASTNQTSMYLCASSSQVGTGYQETQYFGPGTRLLVL.

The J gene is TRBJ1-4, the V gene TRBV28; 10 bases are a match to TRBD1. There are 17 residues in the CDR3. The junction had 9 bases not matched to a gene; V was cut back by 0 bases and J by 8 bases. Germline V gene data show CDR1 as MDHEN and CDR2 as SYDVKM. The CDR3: CASSLWGQGHGAEKLFF. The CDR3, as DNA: TGTGCCAGCAGTTTATGGGGACAGGGGCACGGGGCGGAAAAACTGTTTTTT. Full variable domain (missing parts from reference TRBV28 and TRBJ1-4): DVKVTQSSRYLVKRTGEKVFLECVQDMDHENMFWYRQDPGLGLRLIYFSYDVKMKEKGDIPEGYSVSREKKERFSLILESASTNQTSMYLCASSLWGQGHGAEKLFFGSGTQLSVL.

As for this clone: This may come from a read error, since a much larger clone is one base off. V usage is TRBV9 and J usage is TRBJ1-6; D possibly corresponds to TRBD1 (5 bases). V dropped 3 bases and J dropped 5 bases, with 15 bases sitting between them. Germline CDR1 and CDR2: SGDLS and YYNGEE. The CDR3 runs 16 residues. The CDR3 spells CASSASGEGDNSPLHF. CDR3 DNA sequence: TGTGCCAGCAGCGCCTCGGGGGAAGGAGATAATTCACCCCTCCACTTT. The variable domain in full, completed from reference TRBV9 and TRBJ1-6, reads DSGVTQTPKHLITATGQRVTLRCSPRSGDLSVYWYQQSLDQGLQFLIQYYNGEERAKGNILERFSAQQFPDLHSELNLSSLELGDSALYFCASSASGEGDNSPLHFGNGTRLTVT.

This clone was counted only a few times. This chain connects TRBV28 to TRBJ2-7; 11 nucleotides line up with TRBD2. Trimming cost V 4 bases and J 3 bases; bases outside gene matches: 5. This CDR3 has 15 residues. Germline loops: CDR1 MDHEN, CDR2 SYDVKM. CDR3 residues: CASSSLAGGNYEQYF. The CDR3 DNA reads TGTGCCAGCAGTTCTCTAGCGGGAGGTAACTACGAGCAGTACTTC. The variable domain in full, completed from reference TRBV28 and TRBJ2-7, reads DVKVTQSSRYLVKRTGEKVFLECVQDMDHENMFWYRQDPGLGLRLIYFSYDVKMKEKGDIPEGYSVSREKKERFSLILESASTNQTSMYLCASSSLAGGNYEQYFGPGTRLTVT.

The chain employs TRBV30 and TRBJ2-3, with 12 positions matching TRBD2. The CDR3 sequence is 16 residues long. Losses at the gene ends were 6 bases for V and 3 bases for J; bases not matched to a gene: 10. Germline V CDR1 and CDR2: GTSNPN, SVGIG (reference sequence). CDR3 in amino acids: CACPTSGGGMTDTQYF. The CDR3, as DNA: TGTGCCTGCCCGACTAGCGGGGGAGGTATGACAGATACGCAGTATTTT.

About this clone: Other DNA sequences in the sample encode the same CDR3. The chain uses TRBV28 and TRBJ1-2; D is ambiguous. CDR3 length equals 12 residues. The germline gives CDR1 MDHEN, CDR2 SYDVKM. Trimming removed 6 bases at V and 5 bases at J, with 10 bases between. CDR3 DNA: TGTGCCAGCAGCCAGCAGGCTTATGGCTACACCTTC. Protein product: CASSQQAYGYTF.

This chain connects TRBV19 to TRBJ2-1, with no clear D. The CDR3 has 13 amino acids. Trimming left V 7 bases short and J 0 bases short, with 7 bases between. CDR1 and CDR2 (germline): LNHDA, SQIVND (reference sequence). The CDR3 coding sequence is TGTGCCAGTATGGTAGCCTCCTACAATGAGCAGTTCTTC. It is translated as CASMVASYNEQFF.

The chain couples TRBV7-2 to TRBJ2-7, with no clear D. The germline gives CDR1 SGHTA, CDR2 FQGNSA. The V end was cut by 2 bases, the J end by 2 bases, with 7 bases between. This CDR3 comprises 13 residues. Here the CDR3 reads CASSLQAPYEQYF. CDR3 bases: TGTGCCAGCAGCTTACAGGCTCCCTACGAGCAGTACTTC.